This T cell receptor (beta chain) was obtained from a study of monozygotic twins with inflammatory bowel disease. The study, taken as a whole, reports: Any single strong signal or clonotype tied to IBD lacked support.

The CDR3 extends over 14 amino acids. In germline, CDR1 is SGHAT, CDR2 FQNNGV. Each UMI harboured a 6-nucleotide sample barcode and was appended via template switching. TCRdb reanalyzed the 5' RACE reads and collapses them to one entry per CDR3 protein, without DNA. This listing includes some 200,000 distinct CDR3 sequences. On this clonotype itself: No antigen is known for it.

Per donor there was one draw, yielding a blood sample of 2.5 ml. Material: blood. The genes are TRBV11-2 and TRBJ1-6; TCRdb's D call of TRBD1 is untestable without DNA. This receptor was obtained from a human donor with ulcerative colitis or Crohn's disease, or a healthy co-twin of an affected twin (not recorded which). The CDR3 is CASSLLGGQSPLHF.